This T cell receptor (beta chain) was sequenced during a study of T cells in Graves' hyperthyroidism and ophthalmopathy. Study-level results: Peripheral blood also featured most of the thyroid clonotypes expanded above 0.001. In validation, the model predicted ophthalmopathy. These predictions came a median about 6.8 months before onset.

Template material for amplifying TCR beta CDR3 regions consisted of RNA transcripts. The HTBI set primed first-round TCR CDR3 RT-PCR. Using its own MiXCR run on the multiplex PCR reads, TCRdb lists one record per CDR3 protein. The sample carries under 300,000 distinct CDR3 sequences, roughly an eighth recorded once. Looked up from germline, CDR1 is SEHNR and CDR2 is FQNEAQ (reference sequence). This CDR3 region has 15 residues. V lost 2 bases to trimming and J lost 5 bases, with 13 bases between them. This clonotype was recorded many times. Its antigen is not known. Sequencing was done on a sample of blood. The sequence was obtained from a woman aged 40 to 49 with Graves' hyperthyroidism. The chain joins TRBV7-9 to TRBJ2-1; a weak D match, TRBD2 (6 bases). The DNA of the CDR3 is TGTGCCAGCAGCTTACACCCTAGCGCGGACAATGAGCAGTTCTTC. This encodes CASSLHPSADNEQFF.